This entry lists 17 T cell receptor beta chains sequenced from one sample in a study of cytomegalovirus exposure and HLA in healthy donors. Vbeta (60) and Jbeta (13) primers were used in the PCR. Sequencing used immunoSEQ multiplex PCR; TCRdb keeps in-frame clones, though not all of them. The table records 65,000 to 100,000 clones, about 75% of them present only once. Sequenced sample: PBMCs. These receptors were collected from a man aged 40-55 years in good health and CMV-seronegative.

This clone was seen more than once but under ten times. The chain couples TRBV27 to TRBJ2-1; 7 nucleotides agree with TRBD2. With 2 bases clipped from V and 5 bases from J, the junction kept 6 bases outside the gene matches. CDR1 is MNHEY, CDR2 SMNVEV, per germline (reference sequence). This CDR3 is built from 15 residues. The CDR3 reads CASSLEAGPNNEQFF. Here the CDR3 DNA reads TGTGCCAGCAGTTTAGAAGCGGGGCCAAACAATGAGCAGTTCTTC.

This clone appeared a single time. V usage is TRBV27 and J usage is TRBJ1-2; maybe TRBD1 (5 bases). The V end was cut by 3 bases, the J end by 7 bases, with 12 bases between. Looked up from germline, CDR1 is MNHEY and CDR2 is SMNVEV (reference sequence). The CDR3 is 13 residues long. The DNA for the CDR3 is TGTGCCAGCAGTTTTGCCCCCAGGGTTGGCTACACCTTC. Encoded protein: CASSFAPRVGYTF.

This clone was recorded a few times. V usage is TRBV6-1 and J usage is TRBJ2-7; TRBD1 agrees at 8 bases. The V segment lost 6 bases and the J segment 7 bases; nucleotides outside the gene matches: 11. Germline CDR1 reads MNHNS; CDR2 reads SASEGT. The CDR3 is 14 amino acids. CDR3 nucleotide sequence: TGTGCCAGCAGCGTCGAACGACAGGGGTTGGAGCAGTACTTC. Protein sequence: CASSVERQGLEQYF.

The chain employs TRBV5-1 and TRBJ1-1; TRBD1 aligns across 9 bases. V lost 0 bases, J lost 7 bases, and 16 bases stayed unmatched. The CDR3 contains 18 residues. CDR1 is SGHRS, CDR2 YFSETQ, per germline. CDR3 nucleotide sequence: TGCGCCAGCAGCTTGGGGACGGGACAGGGAGAGATGGGCTTTGAAGCTTTCTTT. Protein product: CASSLGTGQGEMGFEAFF.

The rearrangement links TRBV28 to TRBJ1-2; D unclear. In germline, CDR1 is MDHEN, CDR2 SYDVKM. Trimming cost V 8 bases and J 7 bases, with 11 bases left between them. The CDR3 spans 11 residues. The CDR3 region is CASWGVGGYTF. DNA of the CDR3: TGTGCCAGCTGGGGAGTAGGTGGCTACACCTTC.

The chain joins TRBV9 to TRBJ2-3, with D perhaps TRBD1 (7 bases). CDR1 is SGDLS and CDR2 is YYNGEE in the germline V gene. This CDR3 is 18 amino acids long. V lost 2 bases and J lost 0, with 19 bases in between. This chain's CDR3 is CASSVGTVTSFSTDTQYF. Written as DNA, the CDR3 is TGTGCCAGCAGCGTTGGGACAGTGACTAGTTTTAGCACAGATACGCAGTATTTT. The whole variable domain, filled in from reference TRBV9 and TRBJ2-3, reads DSGVTQTPKHLITATGQRVTLRCSPRSGDLSVYWYQQSLDQGLQFLIQYYNGEERAKGNILERFSAQQFPDLHSELNLSSLELGDSALYFCASSVGTVTSFSTDTQYFGPGTRLTVL.

The chain is built from TRBV11-3 and TRBJ2-5, with a weak D call TRBD2 (6 bases). The germline V and J ends were trimmed by 1 base and 13 bases, with 19 bases remaining between them. CDR1 SGHNT and CDR2 YENEEA come from the germline V gene. The CDR3 has 14 residues. The CDR3 bases are TGTGCCAGCAGCTTAGGAGGTTTTCCTCCCGGGGGGTACTTC. This codes for CASSLGGFPPGGYF. The entire variable domain, with the rest obtained from reference TRBV11-3 and TRBJ2-5, is as follows: EAGVVQSPRYKIIEKKQPVAFWCNPISGHNTLYWYLQNLGQGPELLIRYENEEAVDDSQLPKDRFSAERLKGVDSTLKIQPAELGDSAVYLCASSLGGFPPGGYFGPGTRLLVL.

This clone was counted only a few times. The V call is TRBV27, the J call TRBJ1-1; TRBD1 might be the D (5 bases). There are 15 residues in the CDR3. V lost 5 bases, J lost 3 bases, and 16 bases lay in between. Germline lookup yields CDR1 MNHEY and CDR2 SMNVEV (reference sequence). The CDR3 bases are TGTGCCAGCAGTCTCCAGCCCCTCAGGGACACTGAAGCTTTCTTT. Residues: CASSLQPLRDTEAFF.

V usage is TRBV5-1 and J usage is TRBJ1-2; 10 bases are a match to TRBD1. The CDR3 loop spans 14 amino acids. The V segment lost 3 bases and the J segment 4 bases; nucleotides outside the gene matches: 3. The V gene's germline CDR1 is SGHRS and CDR2 YFSETQ. The CDR3 protein is CASSSRTGGYGYTF. The CDR3 DNA reads as TGCGCCAGCAGCTCTCGGACAGGGGGCTATGGCTACACCTTC.

The chain carries TRBV4-1 and TRBJ2-7, with 7 nucleotides matching TRBD1. V lost 1 base to trimming and J lost 0 bases; unmatched junction nucleotides: 12. Germline CDR1 and CDR2: MGHRA and YSYEKL. This CDR3 region has 18 residues. This chain's CDR3 is CASSQVASDRPYSYEQYF. Written as DNA, the CDR3 is TGCGCCAGCAGCCAAGTAGCTTCGGACAGGCCCTACTCCTACGAGCAGTACTTC.

The CDR3 loop reads CASMGAEEQYF. DNA for the CDR3: TGTGCCAGCATGGGCGCCGAAGAGCAGTACTTC. The rearrangement uses TRBV7-9 and TRBJ2-5, with D uncertain. Per the germline V gene, CDR1 is SEHNR and CDR2 is FQNEAQ (reference sequence). The V gene lost 7 bases and the J gene lost 11 bases, with 14 bases spanning the gap. The CDR3 is made up of 11 amino acids.

V usage is TRBV9 and J usage is TRBJ1-4; TRBD1 matches at 8 bases. The CDR3 length is 14 residues. V dropped 4 bases and J dropped 7; count of bases not matched to a gene: 6. Germline V gene lookup returns CDR1 SGDLS and CDR2 YYNGEE. CDR3 sequence reads: CASSQGQDGEKLFF. The CDR3 region has the DNA TGTGCCAGCAGCCAGGGACAGGACGGTGAAAAACTGTTTTTT.

The chain joins TRBV5-6 to TRBJ2-1; 7 bases agree with TRBD2. The V and J ends lost 1 base and 12 bases, in that order; junction bases with no gene match: 4. Germline V gives CDR1 SGHDT, CDR2 YYEEEE. The CDR3 spans 12 residues. CDR3 DNA: TGTGCCAGCAGCTTGAGCTCGGGGGGGCAGTTCTTC. Protein sequence: CASSLSSGGQFF.

The rearrangement uses TRBV7-3 and TRBJ2-3; TRBD1 agrees at 7 bases. This CDR3 is 20 amino acids long. V lost 5 bases, J lost 0 bases, and 20 bases stayed unmatched. The germline V gene has CDR1 SGHTA and CDR2 FQGTGA. CDR3 amino acids: CASSPITSLGGQSSTDTQYF. Here the CDR3 DNA reads TGTGCCAGCAGCCCCATTACTAGTCTAGGGGGACAGTCTAGCACAGATACGCAGTATTTT.

This chain uses TRBV5-1 with TRBJ2-7; perhaps TRBD1 as D (5 bases). The V end was cut by 5 bases, the J end by 3 bases, with 18 bases between. Germline CDR1 is SGHRS and CDR2 is YFSETQ. The CDR3 loop spans 15 amino acids. DNA of the CDR3: TGCGCCAGCAGGTCGCGTGGACAAGCCCTCTACGAGCAGTACTTC. Protein product: CASRSRGQALYEQYF.

This clone has a handful of counts. The V call is TRBV6-5, the J call TRBJ1-1; 7 nucleotides agree with TRBD1. CDR3 length: 11 amino acids. The V gene end was trimmed by 5 bases and the J gene end by 7 bases; junction bases not matched to a gene: 1. Germline V gene sequence: CDR1 MNHEY, CDR2 SVGAGI. CDR3 nucleotide sequence: TGTGCCAGCAGTACAGGGGATGAAGCTTTCTTT. This translates into CASSTGDEAFF.

This chain joins TRBV9 and TRBJ1-1; perhaps TRBD1 as D (6 bases). Trimming stripped 4 bases from V and 0 bases from J, with 13 bases between. The CDR3 length is 15 residues. CDR1 and CDR2 (germline): SGDLS, YYNGEE. The CDR3, as DNA: TGTGCCAGCAGCCAGGGGCCAGGCATGAACACTGAAGCTTTCTTT. Its translation is CASSQGPGMNTEAFF. Filled out from reference TRBV9 and TRBJ1-1, the complete variable domain reads DSGVTQTPKHLITATGQRVTLRCSPRSGDLSVYWYQQSLDQGLQFLIQYYNGEERAKGNILERFSAQQFPDLHSELNLSSLELGDSALYFCASSQGPGMNTEAFFGQGTRLTVV.